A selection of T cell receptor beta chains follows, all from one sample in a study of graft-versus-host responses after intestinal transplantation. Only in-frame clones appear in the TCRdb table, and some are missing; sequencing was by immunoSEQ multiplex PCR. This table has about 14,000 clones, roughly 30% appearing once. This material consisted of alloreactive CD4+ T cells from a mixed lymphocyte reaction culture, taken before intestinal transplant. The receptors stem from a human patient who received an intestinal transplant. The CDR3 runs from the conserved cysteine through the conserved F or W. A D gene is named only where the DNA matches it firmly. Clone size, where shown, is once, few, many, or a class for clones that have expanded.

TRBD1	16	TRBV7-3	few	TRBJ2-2	TGTGCCAGCAGCTTAGGGCAGGGGGCTGGCGCCGGGGAGCTGTTTTTT	CASSLGQGAGAGELFF
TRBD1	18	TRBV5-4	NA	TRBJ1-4	TGTGCCAGCAGCTTGGGCCTCGGACAGGCCCTCGCTAATGAAAAACTGTTTTTT	CASSLGLGQALANEKLFF
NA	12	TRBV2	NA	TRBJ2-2	TGTGCCAGAGCATTAGGAGTCGGGGAGCTGTTTTTT	CARALGVGELFF
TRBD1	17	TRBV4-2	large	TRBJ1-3	TGTGCCAGCAGCCAAGAGAGGACAGGGGCACCTGGAAACACCATATATTTT	CASSQERTGAPGNTIYF
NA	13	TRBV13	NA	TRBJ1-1	TGTGCCAGCAGCTTCGGCAGCAACACTGAAGCTTTCTTT	CASSFGSNTEAFF
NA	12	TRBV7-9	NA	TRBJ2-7	TGTGCCAGCAGCCTCCTAGGCTACGAGCAGTACTTC	CASSLLGYEQYF
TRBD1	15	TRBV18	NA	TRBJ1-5	TGTGCCAGCTCACAGCGACAGGGTGGCAATCAGCCCCAGCATTTT	CASSQRQGGNQPQHF
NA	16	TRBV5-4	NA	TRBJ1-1	TGTGCCAGCAGCTTGGATGCAGGGACCATGAACACTGAAGCTTTCTTT	CASSLDAGTMNTEAFF
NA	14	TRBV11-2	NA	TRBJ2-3	TGTGCCAGCAGCTTAGATGGGTCCACAGATACGCAGTATTTT	CASSLDGSTDTQYF
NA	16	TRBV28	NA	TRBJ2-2	TGTGCCAGCAGTTTATCTGCCGCGGGGAGCACCGGGGAGCTGTTTTTT	CASSLSAAGSTGELFF